The 32 T cell receptor beta chains given below trace back to one sample, sequenced in a study of prognosis after radiotherapy for stage I lung cancer (dated by TCRdb to the early 2020s). The run used an Illumina HiSeq 3000. Two rounds of multiplex PCR were performed to amplify the TCR beta CDR3 region from genomic DNA. The first PCR round used primers specific to each TRBV and TRBJ gene, with sequences filed in Chinese patent CN105087789A. TCRdb reran the public reads through fastp at Q25 and MiXCR, keeping productive beta chains. CDR3 protein duplicates are merged, each entry listing the most common genes and DNA. The sample table contains roughly 30,000 distinct CDR3 sequences; only one count was recorded for roughly 40% of them. Around 29% of the sample comes from the top ten. Sample: PBMCs, taken before or after stereotactic body radiation therapy (not recorded which). These receptors came from a donor over 45 with non-small cell lung cancer.

This clonotype was observed at least ten times. This rearrangement joins TRBV6-1 to TRBJ1-6, with no clear D. The V gene's germline CDR1 is MNHNS and CDR2 SASEGT. The CDR3 sequence is 16 residues long. The V end lost 6 bases, the J end lost 6 bases, and 18 bases lay between the germline ends. The CDR3 region is CASSRTPRTVNSPLHF. The CDR3 DNA reads TGTGCCAGCAGCCGAACCCCTAGGACGGTTAATTCACCCCTCCACTTT.

This clonotype showed up many times. The genes are TRBV28 and TRBJ1-2, with no clear D. V gave up 6 bases and J gave up 10 bases, with 15 bases separating them. This CDR3 has 12 amino acids. CDR1 is MDHEN, CDR2 SYDVKM, per germline. CDR3 in DNA: TGTGCCAGCAGCCCCCCCGGGTCGCTCTACACCTTC. Its translation: CASSPPGSLYTF.

This clonotype was seen repeatedly, ten times or more. This sequence joins TRBV20-1 and TRBJ2-3; D not certain. The CDR3 is made up of 12 amino acids. V was shortened by 0 bases and J by 4 bases, with 5 bases between the two germline ends. CDR1 is DFQATT, CDR2 SNEGSKA, per germline (reference sequence). Written as DNA, the CDR3 is TGCAGTGCTAGAGAAGGGTCAGATACGCAGTATTTT. Translating it yields CSAREGSDTQYF.

This clonotype was counted ten times or more. The rearrangement links TRBV30 to TRBJ1-5; 7 bases map to TRBD1. CDR1 is GTSNPN and CDR2 is SVGIG in the germline V gene (reference sequence). The ends lost 5 bases at V and 6 bases at J; junction bases unmatched: 4. The CDR3 consists of 12 residues. This CDR3 is CAWDRDAQPQHF. In DNA form, the CDR3 reads TGTGCCTGGGACAGGGATGCTCAGCCCCAGCATTTT.

The V gene is TRBV29-1, the J gene TRBJ2-2; D is possibly TRBD2 (5 bases). The germline gives CDR1 SQVTM, CDR2 ANQGSEA. The CDR3 length is 14 residues. V lost 4 bases and J lost 4, with 13 bases in between. This CDR3 is CSVGGWDTTGELFF. The CDR3 DNA reads as TGCAGCGTTGGAGGGTGGGATACCACCGGGGAGCTGTTTTTT.

As concerns this clonotype: This may be a read error: a much more frequent sequence differs by one nucleotide. V gene TRBV10-3 combines with J gene TRBJ1-1; D is perhaps TRBD1 (5 bases). With 8 bases removed from V and 0 bases from J, the gap between germline ends came to 19 bases. Germline V gives CDR1 ENHRY, CDR2 SYGVKD. CDR3 length: 16 residues. CDR3 region: CAIPMRDVNMNTEAFF. CDR3 DNA sequence: TGTGCCATCCCGATGCGGGACGTTAACATGAACACTGAAGCTTTCTTT.

At least ten counts were recorded for this clonotype. The chain combines TRBV2 with TRBJ1-5; D call uncertain. Trimming stripped 1 base from V and 5 bases from J, with 6 bases between. Germline V CDR1 and CDR2: SNHLY, FYNNEI. There are 13 residues in the CDR3. CDR3 nucleotide sequence: TGTGCCAGCAGTGAAGGGGTGTATCAGCCCCAGCATTTT. This sequence encodes CASSEGVYQPQHF.

This clonotype occurred a few times. A single base is all that separates this from a far larger clone, so a read error is likely. This chain links TRBV6-1 with TRBJ2-5; 7 bases are a match to TRBD1. Judging by the DNA end, TRBJ2-1 fits better; the J call may be wrong. The length of the CDR3 is 14 residues. Per the germline V gene, CDR1 is MNHNS and CDR2 is SASEGT. CDR3 sequence reads: CASRTVTGSNEQFF. CDR3 nucleotides: TGTGCCAGCAGAACCGTGACAGGGAGTAATGAGCAGTTCTTC.

This clonotype was counted at least ten times. This chain uses TRBV2 with TRBJ1-3; D is undetermined. Germline V CDR1 and CDR2: SNHLY, FYNNEI. The germline V and J ends were trimmed by 3 bases and 3 bases, with 12 bases remaining between them. CDR3 length equals 15 residues. CDR3 protein: CASSEGLLSGNTIYF. The DNA for the CDR3 is TGTGCCAGCAGTGAGGGGTTATTGAGTGGAAACACCATATATTTT.

The table lists this clonotype with many counts. The chain recombines TRBV28 with TRBJ1-2; D is possibly TRBD1 (5 bases). V lost 7 bases to trimming and J lost 5 bases, with 23 bases between them. The CDR3 spans 16 residues. From germline, CDR1 is MDHEN and CDR2 SYDVKM. The CDR3 sequence: CASKRGGSPPLYGYTF. CDR3 bases: TGTGCCAGCAAAAGGGGAGGCAGTCCCCCTTTATATGGCTACACCTTC.

The V call is TRBV6-2 or TRBV6-3, the J call TRBJ2-7, with D possibly TRBD2 on 6 matching bases. Germline assignment: CDR1 MNHEY and CDR2 SVGEGT. The CDR3 sequence is 14 residues long. V was shortened by 5 bases and J by 3 bases, with 14 bases between the two germline ends. CDR3 coding DNA: TGTGCCAGCAGTGAGGAAGAGCGGGTCTACGAGCAGTACTTC. Encoded protein: CASSEEERVYEQYF.

The gene calls are TRBV24-1 and TRBJ2-5; D tentatively fits TRBD1 or TRBD2 (5 bases each). CDR3 length: 15 amino acids. Trimming pared 9 bases from V and 2 bases from J, leaving 18 bases between. Germline CDR1 and CDR2: KGHDR and SFDVKD. The CDR3 DNA is TGTGCCACCGGTTCTAATGAGGGGATGCAAGAGACCCAGTACTTC. Residues: CATGSNEGMQETQYF.

As for this clonotype: This likely reflects a read error, since a far larger clone is one base away. The chain combines TRBV6-1 with TRBJ1-2; perhaps TRBD1 as D (5 bases). The CDR3 length is 14 residues. V was cut by 5 bases and J by 8 bases, with 18 bases left in between. Germline-derived CDR1 and CDR2 are MNHNS and SASEGT. Here the CDR3 reads CASSSDRGGFGYTF. The CDR3 DNA follows: TGTGCCAGCAGTTCCGACAGAGGAGGGTTCGGCTACACCTTC.

V is TRBV13 and J is TRBJ2-1; 8 positions agree with TRBD2. The CDR3 has 16 amino acids. Germline values: CDR1 PRHDT, CDR2 FYEKMQ (reference sequence). Unmatched junction bases numbered 7, after V lost 2 bases and J lost 4 bases. In nucleotides, the CDR3 is TGTGCCAGCAGCTTACTGGCGGGAGGACTTTACAATGAGCAGTTCTTC. Amino acids: CASSLLAGGLYNEQFF.

This clonotype has at least ten counts. The chain uses TRBV30 and TRBJ2-2, with unresolved D. Germline CDR1 GTSNPN, CDR2 SVGIG (reference sequence). The CDR3 is 12 residues long. Trimming removed 2 bases from V and 5 bases from J, with 6 bases in between. The CDR3 bases are TGTGCCTGGAGTTTCACGACCGGGGAGCTGTTTTTT. Protein: CAWSFTTGELFF.

The chain's CDR3 is CASSYSIPGGSGANVLTF. The CDR3 nucleotides are TGTGCCAGCAGTTACTCGATCCCAGGGGGATCTGGGGCCAACGTCCTGACTTTC. This sequence joins TRBV6-5 and TRBJ2-6; 7 positions match TRBD1. CDR1 MNHEY and CDR2 SVGAGI come from the germline V gene. There are 18 residues in the CDR3. V lost 0 bases, J lost 1 base, and 6 bases stayed unmatched.

Notes on this clonotype: Given a much more abundant clone one base away, this may be a read error. The chain combines TRBV10-2 with TRBJ2-7; D unclear. The CDR3 covers 11 residues. From germline, CDR1 is WSHSY and CDR2 SAAADI. The V and J ends lost 6 bases and 4 bases respectively, with 7 bases between them. The CDR3 DNA reads TGCGCCAGCAGAACGTGGTACGAGCAGTACTTC. Translation gives CASRTWYEQYF.

Of note for this clonotype: A junction boundary mismatches the germline segment, possibly from a read error. The chain uses TRBV2 and TRBJ2-6; D gene unclear. This CDR3 is built from 18 residues. From germline, CDR1 is SNHLY and CDR2 FYNNEI. This chain's CDR3 is CASSYLSTYMSGSNVLTF. In DNA form, the CDR3 reads TGTGCCAGCAGTTACCTTTCGACTTACATGTCTGGGTCCAACGTCCTGACTTTC.

Regarding this clonotype: This could be a read error, since a much larger clone is one nucleotide away. The rearrangement joins TRBV27 to TRBJ2-5; D gene uncertain. There are 16 residues in the CDR3. CDR1 and CDR2 from the germline V gene are MNHEY and SMNVEV (reference sequence). V shed 3 bases and J shed 1 base, with 15 bases lying between them. The CDR3 DNA reads TGTGCCAGCAGTTTTGCCCCGACGGGCGGCCAAGAGACCCAGTACTTC. Translated: CASSFAPTGGQETQYF.

This clonotype showed up many times. The CDR3: CASSSTKTGNYGYTF. DNA of the CDR3: TGTGCCAGCAGTTCTACCAAGACAGGGAACTATGGCTACACCTTC. The rearrangement uses TRBV6-9 and TRBJ1-2; 7 bases agree with TRBD1. This CDR3 has 15 amino acids. Germline lookup yields CDR1 MNHGY and CDR2 SVAAGI. The V segment lost 4 bases and the J segment 2 bases; nucleotides outside the gene matches: 7.

This clonotype was observed at least ten times. The chain is built from TRBV28 and TRBJ1-5; 11 bases are a match to TRBD1. The CDR3 length is 17 residues. V gave up 3 bases and J gave up 1 base; unmatched junction bases: 5. Germline loops: CDR1 MDHEN, CDR2 SYDVKM. CDR3 sequence: CASSFPGQGASNQPQHF. The CDR3 DNA follows: TGTGCCAGCAGTTTCCCCGGACAGGGGGCAAGCAATCAGCCCCAGCATTTT.

Comment on this clonotype: A far larger clone is off by one base, so a read error is likely. The V call is TRBV6-4, the J call TRBJ2-2; D perhaps matches TRBD2 (7 bases). Germline CDR1 is MRHNA and CDR2 is SNTAGT. The CDR3 extends over 13 amino acids. The V end was cut by 10 bases, the J end by 5 bases, with 14 bases between. CDR3 in DNA: TGTGCCATCACAGGGCGGGGGACCGGGGAGCTGTTTTTT. It translates to CAITGRGTGELFF.

This clonotype was recorded at least ten times. The V call is TRBV10-2, the J call TRBJ2-7; 9 bases map to TRBD1. CDR3 length: 18 amino acids. CDR1 is WSHSY and CDR2 is SAAADI in the germline V gene. With V trimmed by 2 bases and J by 4 bases, 15 bases remained unmatched. CDR3 sequence reads: CASSENWWGTGKGYEQYF. As DNA, the CDR3 is TGCGCCAGCAGTGAGAATTGGTGGGGGACAGGGAAGGGGTACGAGCAGTACTTC.

The chain has TRBV7-3 and TRBJ1-2, with 11 bases fitting TRBD1. The germline V gene encodes CDR1 SGHTA and CDR2 FQGTGA. J lost 7 bases, V lost 4 bases, and 5 bases had no gene match. CDR3 length: 14 residues. The CDR3 region is CASSSGQGAAGYTF. The CDR3 DNA sequence: TGTGCCAGCAGCTCCGGACAGGGGGCGGCTGGCTACACCTTC.

The gene calls are TRBV5-1 and TRBJ2-2; 8 nucleotides align to TRBD1. The CDR3 loop spans 15 amino acids. The germline CDR1 and CDR2 sequences are SGHRS and YFSETQ. Trimming cost V 4 bases and J 5 bases; bases outside gene matches: 7. CDR3 sequence (DNA): TGCGCCAGCAGCAAAGACAGGGGCCTAACCGGGGAGCTGTTTTTT. Translating gives CASSKDRGLTGELFF.

This clonotype was seen only once. The chain combines TRBV7-3 with TRBJ2-7; 9 nucleotides align to TRBD1. The CDR3 runs 13 residues. Trimming cost V 2 bases and J 7 bases; bases outside gene matches: 3. CDR1 and CDR2 from the germline V gene are SGHTA and FQGTGA. DNA of the CDR3: TGTGCCAGCAGCTTAGTGGGGACAGGGGAGCAGTACTTC. It encodes CASSLVGTGEQYF.

In its sample, this clonotype was seen many times. The gene calls are TRBV3-1 and TRBJ2-1; D possibly matches TRBD1 or TRBD2 (5 bases each). The germline V gene encodes CDR1 LGHDT and CDR2 YNNKEL (reference sequence). The CDR3 covers 15 residues. The V gene lost 0 bases and the J gene lost 9 bases, with 15 bases spanning the gap. Written as DNA, the CDR3 is TGTGCCAGCAGCCAAGATGAGGGGTCATCTGGTGAGCAGTTCTTC. It encodes CASSQDEGSSGEQFF.

This clonotype was counted many times. Possible read error: a much larger clone is one base away. V is TRBV5-1 and J is TRBJ2-1; tentatively, D is TRBD1 (6 bases). The V gene's germline CDR1 is SGHRS and CDR2 YFSETQ. This CDR3 contains 15 residues. Trimming took 3 bases from V and 13 from J, leaving 23 bases between them. The CDR3 region is CASSYRLAGAGNQFF. CDR3 in DNA: TGCGCCAGCAGCTACCGATTGGCAGGGGCTGGTAATCAGTTCTTC. The full variable domain, with the rest looked up from reference TRBV5-1 and TRBJ2-1, is KAGVTQTPRYLIKTRGQQVTLSCSPISGHRSVSWYQQTPGQGLQFLFEYFSETQRNKGNFPGRFSGRQFSNSRSEMNVSTLELGDSALYLCASSYRLAGAGNQFFGPGTRLTVL.

This clonotype has a count of ten or more. The chain combines TRBV6-1 with TRBJ2-3, with 9 bases identical to TRBD2. V lost 5 bases and J lost 2; bases outside the gene matches: 5. There are 15 residues in the CDR3. Germline CDR1 reads MNHNS; CDR2 reads SASEGT. The CDR3 loop reads CASSQTSGITDTQYF. CDR3 DNA sequence: TGTGCCAGCAGTCAGACTAGCGGAATCACAGATACGCAGTATTTT.

The V gene is TRBV6-1, the J gene TRBJ1-3, with TRBD1 identical over 10 bases. The CDR3 loop spans 13 amino acids. V gave up 6 bases and J gave up 8 bases; unmatched junction bases: 4. CDR1 is MNHNS, CDR2 SASEGT, per germline. The CDR3 DNA sequence: TGTGCCAGCAGCCGGGACAGGGGATACACCATATATTTT. Translated, it gives CASSRDRGYTIYF.

The sample holds a few counts of this clonotype. V and J are TRBV5-6 and TRBJ1-1; D not certain. The CDR3 consists of 13 residues. Germline CDR1 reads SGHDT; CDR2 reads YYEEEE. V lost 4 bases to trimming and J lost 3 bases, with 10 bases between them. The CDR3 loop is CASSRNVYTEAFF. The CDR3 DNA is TGTGCCAGCAGCCGAAACGTCTACACTGAAGCTTTCTTT.

In its sample, this clonotype was seen many times. The CDR3 loop reads CASSYGKAPQHF. CDR3 bases: TGTGCCAGCAGTTACGGCAAAGCGCCCCAGCATTTT. The J gene is TRBJ1-5, the V gene TRBV12-3 or TRBV12-4; D not resolved. The CDR3 contains 12 residues. V lost 4 bases and J 9 bases, leaving 10 bases between the germline ends.